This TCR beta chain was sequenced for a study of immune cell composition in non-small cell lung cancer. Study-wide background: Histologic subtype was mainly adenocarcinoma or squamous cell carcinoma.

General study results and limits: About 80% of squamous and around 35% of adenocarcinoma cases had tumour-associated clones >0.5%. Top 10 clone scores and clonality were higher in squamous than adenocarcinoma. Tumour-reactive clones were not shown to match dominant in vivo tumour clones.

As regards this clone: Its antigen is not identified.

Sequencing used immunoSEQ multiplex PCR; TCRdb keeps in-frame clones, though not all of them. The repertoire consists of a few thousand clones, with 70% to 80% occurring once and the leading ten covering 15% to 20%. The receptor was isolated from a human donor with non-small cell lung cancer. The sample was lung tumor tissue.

The CDR3 spells CASSPPSKNTEAFF. DNA for the CDR3: TGTGCCAGCAGCCCACCCAGTAAGAACACTGAAGCTTTCTTT. The genes are TRBV5-4 and TRBJ1-1; D not resolved. The CDR3 is 14 amino acids. Germline loops: CDR1 SGHNT, CDR2 YYREEE (reference sequence). V was pared by 4 bases and J by 1 base, with 11 bases between.